This T cell receptor (beta chain) came from a study of blood T cell repertoires in COVID-19. Study at large: Samples representing acute and convalescent COVID-19 were sourced from the United States, Italy and Spain. Sources were T cells, B-cell-depleted T cells, or PBMCs; the material itself was cDNA or gDNA.

Membership in each cohort depended on participant-reported clinical history. Per the original data handling: Quantification of nucleated cells was approximated via reference gene primer amplification. The repertoire was sequenced with immunoSEQ multiplex PCR; TCRdb's copy has only in-frame clones and lacks some. Clonal size and the V and J genes are those of that table, whereas D and trimming came from the DNA. The top ten hold 0.9% to 1% of the sample, which has 300,000 to 500,000 clones, roughly 88% seen once. The sequenced sample was PBMCs or T cells enriched from blood (not recorded which). This sequence originates from a woman in her thirties with acute COVID-19.

CDR3 residues: CATRLLAGGSDTQYF. In nucleotides, the CDR3 is TGTGCCACCAGACTACTAGCGGGGGGTTCAGATACGCAGTATTTT. The genes are TRBV15 and TRBJ2-3; TRBD2 matches 12 bases. The trim removed 6 bases at V and 4 bases at J, leaving 5 bases unmatched. Per the germline V gene, CDR1 is LNHNV and CDR2 is YYDKDF (reference sequence). The CDR3 spans 15 residues.